One TCR beta chain is described in this entry. Per the original data handling: Amplifying reference gene primers gave estimates of nucleated cell counts. TCRdb's table, derived via immunoSEQ multiplex PCR, lists solely in-frame clones and lacks some. The V and J calls and clone size come from that table; D and trimming were worked out from the DNA. Altogether 95,000 to 110,000 clones are present, approximately 89% being singletons, with the ten largest covering over 15%. The record originates from a study of blood T cell repertoires in COVID-19. Study-level information: Samples of COVID-19 (acute and convalescent) were obtained from the United States, Italy and Spain. In each case, the material was cDNA or gDNA derived from T cells, B-cell-depleted T cells, or PBMCs.

The CDR3 has 15 residues. V trimming: 5 bases; J trimming: 4 bases; junction bases outside the gene matches: 9. Germline V gene data show CDR1 as SGHTA and CDR2 as FQGNSA. The V gene is TRBV7-2, the J gene TRBJ2-3; 7 bases map to TRBD2. Sequenced material: peripheral blood. The TCR sequence derives from an elderly woman in a cohort sampled during active COVID-19. The CDR3 sequence is CASSPSGAKPDTQYF. The CDR3 DNA reads TGTGCCAGCAGCCCAAGCGGGGCCAAACCAGATACGCAGTATTTT.